This T cell receptor beta chain emerged from a study of T cell responses to AZD1222 COVID-19 vaccine. General study results and limits: In a largely white British group with more females than males, clonal diversity was possibly underestimated. Researchers took repertoire samples only after the peak T cell response had come.

Some clones are missing from TCRdb's copy, which holds only in-frame ones; the method was immunoSEQ multiplex PCR. The sample records more than 85,000 clones, around 93% being singletons. Comment on this clone: The target antigen is unknown.

The CDR3 totals 14 residues. CDR1 and CDR2 (germline): SGDLS, YYNGEE. Trimming cost V 1 base and J 3 bases; bases outside gene matches: 1. The sequencing here drew on peripheral blood, taken on day 0 of AZD1222 vaccination. The clonotype was recovered from an adult in good health. The chain employs TRBV9 and TRBJ2-3, with 8 bases fitting TRBD2. The DNA of the CDR3 is TGTGCCAGCAGCGTAAGCGGGAGTACAGATACGCAGTATTTT. It yields the protein CASSVSGSTDTQYF.